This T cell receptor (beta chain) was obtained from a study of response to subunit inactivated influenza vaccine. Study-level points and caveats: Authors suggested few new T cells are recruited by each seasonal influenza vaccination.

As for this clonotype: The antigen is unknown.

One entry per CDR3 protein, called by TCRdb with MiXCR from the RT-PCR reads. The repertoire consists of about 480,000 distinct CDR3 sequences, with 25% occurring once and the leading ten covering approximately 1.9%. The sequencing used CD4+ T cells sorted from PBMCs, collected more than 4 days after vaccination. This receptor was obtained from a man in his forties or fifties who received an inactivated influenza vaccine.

The CDR3 reads CATSRDRTSGFQETQYF. The CDR3 nucleotides read TGTGCCACCAGCAGAGATCGGACTAGCGGCTTCCAAGAGACCCAGTACTTC. The chain couples TRBV15 to TRBJ2-5; 10 nucleotides match TRBD2. The germline V gene has CDR1 LNHNV and CDR2 YYDKDF (reference sequence). Losses at the gene ends were 0 bases for V and 1 base for J; bases not matched to a gene: 5. The CDR3 covers 17 residues. Full variable domain (remainder filled in from reference TRBV15 and TRBJ2-5): DAMVIQNPRYQVTQFGKPVTLSCSQTLNHNVMYWYQQKSSQAPKLLFHYYDKDFNNEADTPDNFQSRRPNTSFCFLDIRSPGLGDTAMYLCATSRDRTSGFQETQYFGPGTRLLVL.